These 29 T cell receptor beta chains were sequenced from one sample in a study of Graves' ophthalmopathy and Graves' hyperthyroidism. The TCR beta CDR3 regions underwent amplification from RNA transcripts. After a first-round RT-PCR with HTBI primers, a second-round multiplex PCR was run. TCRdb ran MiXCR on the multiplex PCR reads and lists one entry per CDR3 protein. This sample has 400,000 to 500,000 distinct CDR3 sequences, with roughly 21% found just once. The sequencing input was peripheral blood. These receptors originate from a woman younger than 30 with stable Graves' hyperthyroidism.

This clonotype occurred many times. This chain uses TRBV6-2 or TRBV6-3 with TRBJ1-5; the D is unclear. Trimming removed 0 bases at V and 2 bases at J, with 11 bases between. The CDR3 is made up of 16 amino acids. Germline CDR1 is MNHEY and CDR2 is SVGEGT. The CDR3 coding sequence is TGTGCCAGCAGTTACTCGTTAGGCCGGGGCAATCAGCCCCAGCATTTT. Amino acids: CASSYSLGRGNQPQHF.

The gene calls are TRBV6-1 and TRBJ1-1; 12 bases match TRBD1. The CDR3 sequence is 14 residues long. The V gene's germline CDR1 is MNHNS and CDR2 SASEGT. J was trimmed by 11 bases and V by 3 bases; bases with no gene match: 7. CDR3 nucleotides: TGTGCCAGCAGTGACACCGGGACAGGGGGCTATGCTTTCTTT. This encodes CASSDTGTGGYAFF.

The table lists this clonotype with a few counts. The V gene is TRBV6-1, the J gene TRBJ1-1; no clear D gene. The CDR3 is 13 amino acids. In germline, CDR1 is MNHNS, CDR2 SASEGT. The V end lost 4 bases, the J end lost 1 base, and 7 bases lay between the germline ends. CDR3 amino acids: CASSAVPNTEAFF. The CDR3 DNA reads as TGTGCCAGCAGTGCCGTTCCGAACACTGAAGCTTTCTTT.

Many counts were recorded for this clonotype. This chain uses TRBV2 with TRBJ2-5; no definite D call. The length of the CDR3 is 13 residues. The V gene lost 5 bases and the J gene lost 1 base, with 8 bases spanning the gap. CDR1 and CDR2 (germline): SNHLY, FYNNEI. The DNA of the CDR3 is TGTGCCAGCAGTTTTCAGGTCCAAGAGACCCAGTACTTC. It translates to CASSFQVQETQYF. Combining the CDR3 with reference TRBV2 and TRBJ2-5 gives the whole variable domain EPEVTQTPSHQVTQMGQEVILRCVPISNHLYFYWYRQILGQKVEFLVSFYNNEISEKSEIFDDQFSVERPDGSNFTLKIRSTKLEDSAMYFCASSFQVQETQYFGPGTRLLVL.

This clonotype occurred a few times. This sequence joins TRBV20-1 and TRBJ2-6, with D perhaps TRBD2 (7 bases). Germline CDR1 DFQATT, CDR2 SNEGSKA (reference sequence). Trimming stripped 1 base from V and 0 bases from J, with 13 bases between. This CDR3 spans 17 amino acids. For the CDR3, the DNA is TGCAGTGCTAGAGGGGCGGGGGCCCACTCTGGGGCCAACGTCCTGACTTTC. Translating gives CSARGAGAHSGANVLTF.

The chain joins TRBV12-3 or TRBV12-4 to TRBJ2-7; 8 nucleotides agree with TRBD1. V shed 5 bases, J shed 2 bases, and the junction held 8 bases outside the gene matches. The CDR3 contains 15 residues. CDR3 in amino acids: CASSPRVQGAYEQYF. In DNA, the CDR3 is TGTGCCAGCAGTCCTAGAGTACAGGGGGCCTACGAGCAGTACTTC.

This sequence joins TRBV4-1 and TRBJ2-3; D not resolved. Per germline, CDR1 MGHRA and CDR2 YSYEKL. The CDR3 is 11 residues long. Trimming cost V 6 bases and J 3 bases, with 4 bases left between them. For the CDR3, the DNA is TGCGCCAGCAGAGCTACAGATACGCAGTATTTT. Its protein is CASRATDTQYF.

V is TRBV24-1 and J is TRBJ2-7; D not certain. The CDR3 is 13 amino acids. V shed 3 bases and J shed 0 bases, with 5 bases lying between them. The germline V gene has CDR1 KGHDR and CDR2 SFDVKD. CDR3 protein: CATSDELSYEQYF. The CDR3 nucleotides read TGTGCCACCAGTGATGAGCTCTCCTACGAGCAGTACTTC.

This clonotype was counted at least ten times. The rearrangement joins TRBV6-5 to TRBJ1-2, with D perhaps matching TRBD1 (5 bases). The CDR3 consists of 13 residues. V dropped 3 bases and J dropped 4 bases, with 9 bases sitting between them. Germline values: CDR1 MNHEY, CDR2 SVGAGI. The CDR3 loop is CASSYLRAYGYTF. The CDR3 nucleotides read TGTGCCAGCAGTTATCTCAGGGCCTATGGCTACACCTTC.

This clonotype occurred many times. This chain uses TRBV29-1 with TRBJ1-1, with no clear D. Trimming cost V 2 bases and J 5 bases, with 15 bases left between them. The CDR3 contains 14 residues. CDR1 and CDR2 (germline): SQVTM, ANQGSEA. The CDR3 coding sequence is TGCAGCGTTGAAAATCTATGGGGAGGGACTGAAGCTTTCTTT. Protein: CSVENLWGGTEAFF.

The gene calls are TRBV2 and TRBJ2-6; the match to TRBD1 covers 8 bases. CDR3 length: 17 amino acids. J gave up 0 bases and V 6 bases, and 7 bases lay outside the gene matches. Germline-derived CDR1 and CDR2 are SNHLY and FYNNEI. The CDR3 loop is CASSRDRSSSGANVLTF. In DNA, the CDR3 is TGTGCCAGCAGCCGGGACAGGTCCTCCTCTGGGGCCAACGTCCTGACTTTC.

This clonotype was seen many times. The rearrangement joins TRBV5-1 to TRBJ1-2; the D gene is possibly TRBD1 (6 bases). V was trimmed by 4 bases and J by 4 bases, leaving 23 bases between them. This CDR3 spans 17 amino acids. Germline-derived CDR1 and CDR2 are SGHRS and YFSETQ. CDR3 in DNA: TGCGCCAGCAGCGAGGGGTCAGGGGCCCTAGAGGTCTATGGCTACACCTTC. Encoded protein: CASSEGSGALEVYGYTF.

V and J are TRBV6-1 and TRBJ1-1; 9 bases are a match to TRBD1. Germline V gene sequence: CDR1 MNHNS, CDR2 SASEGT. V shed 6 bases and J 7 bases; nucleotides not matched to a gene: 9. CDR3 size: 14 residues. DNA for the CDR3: TGTGCCAGCAGGTCGTACAGGGGGCGTGGTGAAGCTTTCTTT. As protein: CASRSYRGRGEAFF.

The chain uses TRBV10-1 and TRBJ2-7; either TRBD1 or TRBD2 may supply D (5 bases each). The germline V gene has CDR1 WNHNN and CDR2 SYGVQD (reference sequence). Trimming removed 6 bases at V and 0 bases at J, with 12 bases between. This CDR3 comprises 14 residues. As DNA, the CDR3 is TGCGCCAGCAGCTCTGACGGGGCCTCCTACGAGCAGTACTTC. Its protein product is CASSSDGASYEQYF.

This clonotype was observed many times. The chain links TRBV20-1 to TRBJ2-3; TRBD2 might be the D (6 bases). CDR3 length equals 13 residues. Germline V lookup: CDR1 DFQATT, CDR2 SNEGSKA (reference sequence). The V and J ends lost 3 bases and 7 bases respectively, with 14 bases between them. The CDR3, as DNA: TGCAGTGCTAGTTCGGGAGCGACGAATACGCAGTATTTT. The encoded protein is CSASSGATNTQYF.

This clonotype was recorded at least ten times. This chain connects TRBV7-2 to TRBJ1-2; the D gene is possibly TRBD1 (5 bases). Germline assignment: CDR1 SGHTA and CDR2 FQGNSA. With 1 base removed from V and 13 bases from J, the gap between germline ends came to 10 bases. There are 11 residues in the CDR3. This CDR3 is CASSLVRVTTF. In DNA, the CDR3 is TGTGCCAGCAGCTTAGTCAGGGTTACCACCTTC.

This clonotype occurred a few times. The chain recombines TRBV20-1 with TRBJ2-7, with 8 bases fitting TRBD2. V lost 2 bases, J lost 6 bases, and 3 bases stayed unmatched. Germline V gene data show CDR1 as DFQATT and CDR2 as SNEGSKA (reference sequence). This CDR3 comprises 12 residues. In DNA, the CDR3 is TGCAGTGCTAGAAGCGGGGGCGGCGAGCAGTACTTC. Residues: CSARSGGGEQYF.

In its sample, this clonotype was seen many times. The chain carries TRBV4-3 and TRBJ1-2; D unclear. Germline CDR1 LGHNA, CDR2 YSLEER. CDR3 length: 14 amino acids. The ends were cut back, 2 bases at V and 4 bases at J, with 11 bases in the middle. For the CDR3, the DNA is TGCGCCAGCAGCCAAACCAGAACCGTCTATGGCTACACCTTC. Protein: CASSQTRTVYGYTF.

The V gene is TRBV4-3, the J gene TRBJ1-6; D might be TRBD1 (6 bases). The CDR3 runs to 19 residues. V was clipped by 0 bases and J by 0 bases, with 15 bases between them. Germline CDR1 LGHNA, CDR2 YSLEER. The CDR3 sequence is CASSQDIMRGSSYNSPLHF. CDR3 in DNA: TGCGCCAGCAGCCAAGATATTATGAGGGGGAGCTCCTATAATTCACCCCTCCACTTT.

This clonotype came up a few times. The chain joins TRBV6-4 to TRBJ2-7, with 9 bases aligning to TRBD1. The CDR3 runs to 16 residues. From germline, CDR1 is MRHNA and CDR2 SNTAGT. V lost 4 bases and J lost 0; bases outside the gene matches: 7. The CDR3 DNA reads TGTGCCAGCAGTGGAGACAGGGGGACGTCCTCCTACGAGCAGTACTTC. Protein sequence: CASSGDRGTSSYEQYF.

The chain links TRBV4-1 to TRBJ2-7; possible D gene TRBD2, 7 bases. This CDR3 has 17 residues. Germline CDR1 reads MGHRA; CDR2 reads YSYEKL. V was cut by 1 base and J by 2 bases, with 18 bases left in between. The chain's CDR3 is CASSQVTRGQSAYEQYF. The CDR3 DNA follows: TGCGCCAGCAGCCAAGTCACGCGGGGGCAATCTGCCTACGAGCAGTACTTC.

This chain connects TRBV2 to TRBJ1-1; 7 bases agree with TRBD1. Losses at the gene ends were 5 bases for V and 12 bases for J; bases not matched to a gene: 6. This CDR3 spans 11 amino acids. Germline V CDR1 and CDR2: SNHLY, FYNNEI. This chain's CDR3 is CASSNQGESFF. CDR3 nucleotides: TGTGCCAGCAGTAACCAGGGGGAATCTTTCTTT. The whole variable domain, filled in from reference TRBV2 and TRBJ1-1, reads EPEVTQTPSHQVTQMGQEVILRCVPISNHLYFYWYRQILGQKVEFLVSFYNNEISEKSEIFDDQFSVERPDGSNFTLKIRSTKLEDSAMYFCASSNQGESFFGQGTRLTVV.

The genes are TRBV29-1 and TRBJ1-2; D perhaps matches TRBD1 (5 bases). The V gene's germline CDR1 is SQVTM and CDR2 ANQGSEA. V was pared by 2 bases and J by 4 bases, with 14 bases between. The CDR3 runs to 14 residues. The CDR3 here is CSVERGSKAYGYTF. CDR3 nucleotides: TGCAGCGTTGAAAGGGGCTCTAAGGCCTATGGCTACACCTTC. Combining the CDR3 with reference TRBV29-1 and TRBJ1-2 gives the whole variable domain SAVISQKPSRDICQRGTSLTIQCQVDSQVTMMFWYRQQPGQSLTLIATANQGSEATYESGFVIDKFPISRPNLTFSTLTVSNMSPEDSSIYLCSVERGSKAYGYTFGSGTRLTVV.

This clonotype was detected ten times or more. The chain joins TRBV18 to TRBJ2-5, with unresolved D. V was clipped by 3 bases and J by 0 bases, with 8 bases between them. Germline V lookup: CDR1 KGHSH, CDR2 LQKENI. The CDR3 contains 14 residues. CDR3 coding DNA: TGTGCCAGCTCACCCCCGGTAGACCAAGAGACCCAGTACTTC. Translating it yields CASSPPVDQETQYF.

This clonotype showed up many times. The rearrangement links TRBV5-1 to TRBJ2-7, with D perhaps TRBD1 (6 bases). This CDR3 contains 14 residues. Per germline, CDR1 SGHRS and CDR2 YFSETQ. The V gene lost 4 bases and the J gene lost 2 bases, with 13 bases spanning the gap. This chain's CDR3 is CASSLRQAPYEQYF. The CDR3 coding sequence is TGCGCCAGCAGCCTACGACAGGCACCCTACGAGCAGTACTTC.

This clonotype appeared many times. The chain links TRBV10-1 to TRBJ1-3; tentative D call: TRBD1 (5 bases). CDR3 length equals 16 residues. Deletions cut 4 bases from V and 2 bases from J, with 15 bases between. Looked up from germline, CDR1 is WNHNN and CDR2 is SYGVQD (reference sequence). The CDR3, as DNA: TGCGCCAGCAGTGGCAGGGATAGATGGACTGGAAACACCATATATTTT. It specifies CASSGRDRWTGNTIYF.

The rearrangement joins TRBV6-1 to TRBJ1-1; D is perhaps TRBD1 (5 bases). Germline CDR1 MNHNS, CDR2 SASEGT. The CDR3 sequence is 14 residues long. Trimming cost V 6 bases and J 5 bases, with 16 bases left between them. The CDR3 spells CASRGVRGRTEAFF. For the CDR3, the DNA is TGTGCCAGCAGGGGGGTCCGAGGGAGGACTGAAGCTTTCTTT.

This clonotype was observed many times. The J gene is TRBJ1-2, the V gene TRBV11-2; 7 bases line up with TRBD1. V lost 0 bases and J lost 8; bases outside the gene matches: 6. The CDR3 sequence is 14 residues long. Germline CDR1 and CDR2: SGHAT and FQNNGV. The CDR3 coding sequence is TGTGCCAGCAGCTTAGAAGTGACAGGGTCCGGCTACACCTTC. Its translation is CASSLEVTGSGYTF. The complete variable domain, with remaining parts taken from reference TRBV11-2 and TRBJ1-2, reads EAGVAQSPRYKIIEKRQSVAFWCNPISGHATLYWYQQILGQGPKLLIQFQNNGVVDDSQLPKDRFSAERLKGVDSTLKIQPAKLEDSAVYLCASSLEVTGSGYTFGSGTRLTVV.

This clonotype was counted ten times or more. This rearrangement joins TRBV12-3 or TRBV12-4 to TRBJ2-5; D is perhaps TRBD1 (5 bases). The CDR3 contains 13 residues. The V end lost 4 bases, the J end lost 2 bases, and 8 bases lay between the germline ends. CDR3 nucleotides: TGTGCCAGCAGTTGGTACAGGCAAGAGACCCAGTACTTC. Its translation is CASSWYRQETQYF.